These 3 T cell receptor beta chains were sequenced from one sample in a study of siplizumab effects on memory and regulatory T cells. Only in-frame clones appear in the TCRdb table, and some are missing; sequencing was by immunoSEQ multiplex PCR. The sample holds fewer than 70,000 clones, over 80% seen once. Material: Tregs sorted from blood. The receptors shown here come from a human donor in good health.

The CDR3 coding sequence is TGTGCCAGCAGCTCCACTCTCCCAGATACGCAGTATTTT. Its translation is CASSSTLPDTQYF. The chain joins TRBV11-2 to TRBJ2-3; D is undetermined. The CDR3 contains 13 residues. V was cut by 4 bases and J by 4 bases, with 9 bases left in between. Germline V gene data show CDR1 as SGHAT and CDR2 as FQNNGV.

The V gene is TRBV7-9, the J gene TRBJ1-5; D is ambiguous. Germline assignment: CDR1 SEHNR and CDR2 FQNEAQ (reference sequence). The CDR3 spans 17 residues. Between the trimmed V and J ends, which lost 1 base and 3 bases, there was a span of 16 bases. CDR3: CASSLGPGREANQPQHF. The CDR3 DNA reads TGTGCCAGCAGCTTAGGTCCCGGACGGGAAGCCAATCAGCCCCAGCATTTT.

CDR3 sequence: CASSLWAGAGTDTQYF. CDR3 sequence (DNA): TGTGCCAGCAGCTTATGGGCGGGGGCTGGGACAGATACGCAGTATTTT. The rearrangement joins TRBV7-9 to TRBJ2-3, with TRBD2 as a possible D gene (7 bases). This CDR3 has 16 residues. Trimming took 2 bases from V and 3 from J, leaving 15 bases between them. Germline loops: CDR1 SEHNR, CDR2 FQNEAQ (reference sequence).